The table lists the clone carrying this T cell receptor (beta chain) with many counts. Antigen specificity is unknown. From germline, CDR1 is SGHRS and CDR2 YFSETQ. J lost 8 bases, V lost 2 bases, and 7 bases had no gene match. The CDR3 runs 15 residues. The data belong to a study of T-cell reconstitution after alpha-beta-depleted transplantation in children. Study-wide results and caveats: Once a year had passed after transplant, T-cell counts and diversity came mostly from newly produced T cells. The study traced high day-60 TCRbeta diversity in some patients to surviving recipient T cells and thymic progenitors. There were reportedly several hundred expanded graft clones from which alpha-beta T cells came about two months after transplant.

Unique molecular identifiers were used to barcode this TCRbeta library. TCRdb re-called the PCR reads through MiXCR, storing one row per CDR3 protein. The data contain about 460,000 distinct CDR3 sequences, over 9.5% of them singletons. This specimen was PBMCs, mostly from graft donor cells, taken 180 days after TCRalphabeta/CD19-depleted stem cell transplant. This receptor was identified in a female patient aged 2-9 years who had a stem cell transplant for aplastic anemia, so the T cells may come from the graft donor. The chain combines TRBV5-1 with TRBJ2-1; 10 nucleotides line up with TRBD2. The CDR3 here is CASSLSGRAQDEQFF. The CDR3 DNA follows: TGCGCCAGCAGCTTAAGCGGGAGGGCCCAGGATGAGCAGTTCTTC.